Listed below are T cell receptor beta chains from one sample, sequenced in a study of beta chain features in type 1 diabetes. Assay used: immunoSEQ multiplex PCR; TCRdb lists only in-frame clones, some missing. The repertoire includes about 25,000 clones, roughly 70% of them detected once, and 0.95% to 1.3% sits in the top ten. Material for sequencing was stem cell memory CD4+ T cells from blood. The receptors originated from a woman aged 35 to 49 with type 1 diabetes. Each CDR3 is given with its conserved first and last residue. Fields, in order: D gene, clone size, V gene, J gene, CDR3 protein, CDR3 DNA. D genes are given only for firm matches. The size of a clone is reported for some rows only, either as once, few or many, or as a class for expanded clones.

>TRBD2|-|TRBV7-2|TRBJ2-7
CASSFTSGGGYEQYF
TGTGCCAGCAGCTTCACTAGCGGGGGTGGGTACGAGCAGTACTTC
>TRBD1|-|TRBV28|TRBJ1-2
CASSAGGWGYTF
TGTGCCAGCAGTGCAGGGGGCTGGGGCTACACCTTC
>-|-|TRBV5-6|TRBJ2-2
CASSLLDLMGTGELFF
TGTGCCAGCAGCCTTCTAGACCTAATGGGCACCGGGGAGCTGTTTTTT
>-|-|TRBV5-1|TRBJ2-1
CASSLEATGYNEQFF
TGCGCCAGCAGCTTGGAGGCGACGGGATACAATGAGCAGTTCTTC
>-|-|TRBV18|TRBJ2-6
CASSPEGGQRGANVLTF
TGTGCCAGCTCACCAGAGGGGGGACAGCGTGGGGCCAACGTCCTGACTTTC
>-|few|TRBV4-2|TRBJ2-3
CASSEERSTDTQYF
TGTGCCAGCAGCGAGGAGAGAAGCACAGATACGCAGTATTTT
>-|-|TRBV2|TRBJ1-5
CASSVTGGQPQHF
TGTGCCAGCAGTGTGACAGGTGGTCAGCCCCAGCATTTT
>-|-|TRBV7-2|TRBJ2-1
CASSPARSVPSTYNEQFF
TGTGCCAGCAGCCCCGCTCGAAGCGTCCCCAGCACCTACAATGAGCAGTTCTTC
>TRBD2|once|TRBV7-6|TRBJ2-1
CASSLASGRAYEQFF
TGTGCCAGCAGCTTAGCCAGCGGGAGGGCCTATGAGCAGTTCTTC
>TRBD1|-|TRBV2|TRBJ1-1
CASSQTGSGEAFF
TGTGCCAGCAGTCAGACAGGGAGTGGTGAAGCTTTCTTT
>TRBD2|-|TRBV12-5|TRBJ2-5
CASGLVLAGVAETQYF
TGTGCTAGTGGTTTGGTACTAGCGGGAGTAGCAGAGACCCAGTACTTC